These 2 T cell receptor beta chains share one sample of origin, sequenced in a study of early T cells in non-severe SARS-CoV-2 infection. TCRdb called the 5' RACE reads again in MiXCR, with one record for every CDR3 protein. The sample has roughly 51,000 distinct CDR3 sequences; roughly 6.5% are singletons. Sequenced material: whole blood. The receptors here all came from an adult who was a healthcare worker with PCR-confirmed SARS-CoV-2 infection or an uninfected control (not recorded which).

This clonotype was seen at least ten times. The chain couples TRBV18 to TRBJ1-2; D ambiguous. Germline V lookup: CDR1 KGHSH, CDR2 LQKENI. The V end lost 6 bases, the J end lost 4 bases, and 18 bases lay between the germline ends. The CDR3 extends over 15 amino acids. The CDR3 sequence: CASSPREGVAYGYTF. As DNA, the CDR3 is TGTGCCAGCTCCCCCCGGGAGGGAGTGGCCTATGGCTACACCTTC.

This clonotype was detected many times. The rearrangement uses TRBV6-5 and TRBJ2-1; 10 nucleotides match TRBD2. In germline, CDR1 is MNHEY, CDR2 SVGAGI. The CDR3 is made up of 18 amino acids. The V gene end was trimmed by 2 bases and the J gene end by 6 bases; junction bases not matched to a gene: 13. The CDR3 loop is CASSYHLAGDITPNEQFF. CDR3 coding DNA: TGTGCCAGCAGTTACCATCTAGCGGGAGACATAACTCCCAATGAGCAGTTCTTC.